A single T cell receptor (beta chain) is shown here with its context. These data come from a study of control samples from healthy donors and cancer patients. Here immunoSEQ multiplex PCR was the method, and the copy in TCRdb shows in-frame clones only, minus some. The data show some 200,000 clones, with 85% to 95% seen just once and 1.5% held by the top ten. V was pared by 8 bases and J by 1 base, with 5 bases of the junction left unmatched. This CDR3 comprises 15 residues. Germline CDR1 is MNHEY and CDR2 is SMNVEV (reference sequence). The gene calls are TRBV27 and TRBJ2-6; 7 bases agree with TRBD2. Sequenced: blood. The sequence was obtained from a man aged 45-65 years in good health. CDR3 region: CASSWGGSGANVLTF. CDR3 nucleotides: TGTGCCAGCTCCTGGGGGGGGTCTGGGGCCAACGTCCTGACTTTC.